A single sample gave rise to the 30 T cell receptor beta chains below, sequenced in a study of T cells after yellow fever vaccination. MiXCR, applied by TCRdb to the 5' RACE reads, yields one record per CDR3 protein. The sample has some 290,000 distinct CDR3 sequences, about 11% seen once. The sequencing here drew on CD4+ T cells sorted from PBMCs, taken 45 days after the yellow fever booster vaccination. The receptor source for this set is a man aged 18 to 30 who received the YFV17D yellow fever vaccine.

In this sample, this clonotype turned up a few times. J is TRBJ1-2 and V is TRBV30; 7 bases map to TRBD1. Germline CDR1 is GTSNPN and CDR2 is SVGIG (reference sequence). V lost 3 bases to trimming and J lost 8 bases; unmatched junction nucleotides: 12. This CDR3 comprises 14 residues. The CDR3 nucleotides are TGTGCCTGGAGCCCGGGACAGCTTTTGGGCGGCTACACCTTC. Translating it yields CAWSPGQLLGGYTF.

The table lists this clonotype with many counts. The chain links TRBV5-6 to TRBJ2-3, with 10 bases matching TRBD2. V gave up 0 bases and J gave up 2 bases; unmatched junction bases: 9. Germline V lookup: CDR1 SGHDT, CDR2 YYEEEE. There are 18 residues in the CDR3. CDR3 residues: CASSLAASGGLLTDTQYF. As DNA, the CDR3 is TGTGCCAGCAGCTTGGCGGCTAGCGGGGGCCTTCTCACAGATACGCAGTATTTT.

This clonotype was seen many times. The CDR3 coding sequence is TGTGCCAGCAGCCGCGACTCGGTAGTCCTCTACGAGCAGTACTTC. This encodes CASSRDSVVLYEQYF. The genes are TRBV7-2 and TRBJ2-7, with D uncertain. V dropped 5 bases and J dropped 3 bases, with 17 bases sitting between them. The CDR3 totals 15 residues. Germline CDR1 reads SGHTA; CDR2 reads FQGNSA.

The chain uses TRBV12-3 or TRBV12-4 and TRBJ1-5; D is perhaps TRBD1 (6 bases). Deletions cut 5 bases from V and 6 bases from J, with 14 bases between. The CDR3 loop spans 14 amino acids. The CDR3 reads CASSMTGFVQPQHF. In DNA, the CDR3 is TGTGCCAGCAGTATGACAGGTTTTGTTCAGCCCCAGCATTTT.

The chain combines TRBV7-2 with TRBJ2-3, with D hard to call. The CDR3 consists of 13 residues. V lost 6 bases to trimming and J lost 1 base, with 8 bases between them. The germline V gene encodes CDR1 SGHTA and CDR2 FQGNSA. The CDR3 here is CASRRTGTDTQYF. The DNA for the CDR3 is TGTGCCAGCAGAAGGACGGGCACAGATACGCAGTATTTT.

The CDR3 here is CAISVEAGYGYTF. CDR3 nucleotides: TGTGCCATCAGTGTTGAGGCTGGCTATGGCTACACCTTC. The chain combines TRBV10-3 with TRBJ1-2, with unresolved D. Germline assignment: CDR1 ENHRY and CDR2 SYGVKD. CDR3 length equals 13 residues. Trimming took off 4 bases at V and 4 bases at J, with 10 bases between the two ends.

J is TRBJ2-5 and V is TRBV10-3, with D tentatively TRBD2 (5 bases). Germline V CDR1 and CDR2: ENHRY, SYGVKD. The CDR3 has 13 amino acids. Trimming left V 10 bases short and J 2 bases short, with 14 bases between. CDR3 sequence reads: CASNRGIQETQYF. The CDR3 DNA is TGTGCCAGTAATAGAGGGATTCAAGAGACCCAGTACTTC.

The chain combines TRBV6-2 or TRBV6-3 with TRBJ2-1; 7 bases line up with TRBD2. CDR1 and CDR2 from the germline V gene are MNHEY and SVGEGT. CDR3 length: 14 residues. With V trimmed by 7 bases and J by 6 bases, 9 bases remained unmatched. The DNA for the CDR3 is TGTGCCAGCACCCCACGGTCTAGCGGCAATGAGCAGTTCTTC. Protein sequence: CASTPRSSGNEQFF.

The table lists this clonotype with many counts. The chain recombines TRBV20-1 with TRBJ2-1; 11 nucleotides align to TRBD1. This CDR3 has 15 residues. Trimming at V came to 4 bases and at J to 6 bases, leaving 8 bases not matched to a gene. Germline lookup yields CDR1 DFQATT and CDR2 SNEGSKA (reference sequence). CDR3 in DNA: TGCAGTGCTACAACCGGGACAGGGGGTTCCAATGAGCAGTTCTTC. Translated, it gives CSATTGTGGSNEQFF.

This clonotype has ten or more counts. The J gene is TRBJ2-1, the V gene TRBV5-4, with TRBD2 matching 7 bases. The CDR3 runs 15 residues. J gave up 4 bases and V 5 bases, and 9 bases lay outside the gene matches. Germline V gene sequence: CDR1 SGHNT, CDR2 YYREEE (reference sequence). The CDR3 DNA is TGTGCCAGCAGACCCGGGACTACCCGATACAATGAGCAGTTCTTC. Its protein product is CASRPGTTRYNEQFF.

V gene TRBV4-3 combines with J gene TRBJ2-3; TRBD2 might be the D (5 bases). Germline assignment: CDR1 LGHNA and CDR2 YSLEER. The length of the CDR3 is 13 residues. Trimming stripped 7 bases from V and 0 bases from J, with 8 bases between. CDR3: CASKEGSTDTQYF. CDR3 sequence (DNA): TGCGCCAGCAAAGAGGGCAGCACAGATACGCAGTATTTT.

In this sample, this clonotype turned up a few times. The rearrangement links TRBV18 to TRBJ2-3, with D possibly being TRBD2 (6 bases). The CDR3 totals 14 residues. V lost 3 bases and J lost 5, with 12 bases in between. The germline CDR1 and CDR2 sequences are KGHSH and LQKENI. In DNA, the CDR3 is TGTGCCAGCTCACCCTCATTGGGAGGAGATACGCAGTATTTT. It translates to CASSPSLGGDTQYF.

Many counts were recorded for this clonotype. The chain combines TRBV5-1 with TRBJ1-3; D gene unclear. Trimming cost V 4 bases and J 2 bases, with 10 bases left between them. Germline CDR1 SGHRS, CDR2 YFSETQ. The CDR3 loop spans 14 amino acids. CDR3 sequence reads: CASSPGRAGNTIYF. CDR3 coding DNA: TGCGCCAGCAGCCCGGGGAGGGCTGGAAACACCATATATTTT.

This clonotype was detected ten times or more. The chain joins TRBV20-1 to TRBJ1-1; D perhaps matches TRBD1 (5 bases). The CDR3 is made up of 15 amino acids. Germline lookup yields CDR1 DFQATT and CDR2 SNEGSKA (reference sequence). V was pared by 0 bases and J by 3 bases, with 14 bases between. The CDR3: CSARDPWRGDTEAFF. CDR3 bases: TGCAGTGCTAGAGATCCCTGGAGAGGGGACACTGAAGCTTTCTTT.

This clonotype was seen more than once but under ten times. The V and J genes are TRBV6-1 and TRBJ2-1, with 10 bases matching TRBD2. Looked up from germline, CDR1 is MNHNS and CDR2 is SASEGT. The CDR3 extends over 15 amino acids. Trimming cost V 5 bases and J 7 bases; bases outside gene matches: 8. The CDR3 region has the DNA TGTGCCAGCAGTTTTGAGCGGGGGGGCCGGAATGAGCAGTTCTTC. It specifies CASSFERGGRNEQFF.

This clonotype has more than one count but fewer than ten. The V call is TRBV6-2 or TRBV6-3, the J call TRBJ2-5; either TRBD1 or TRBD2 may fit D (5 bases each). CDR3 length equals 13 residues. V lost 10 bases and J lost 3, with 15 bases in between. CDR1 MNHEY and CDR2 SVGEGT come from the germline V gene. The CDR3 reads CATSGTREETQYF. The CDR3 region has the DNA TGTGCCACCTCGGGGACCCGCGAAGAGACCCAGTACTTC.

V gene TRBV7-2 combines with J gene TRBJ2-7; D is unclear. V was clipped by 5 bases and J by 3 bases, with 11 bases between them. Germline CDR1 and CDR2: SGHTA and FQGNSA. The CDR3 runs 13 residues. The CDR3 nucleotides are TGTGCCAGCAGCCCGGACGGATTCTACGAGCAGTACGTC. This gives the protein CASSPDGFYEQYV.

This clonotype was recorded many times. The chain recombines TRBV5-1 with TRBJ1-5; D is unresolved. In germline, CDR1 is SGHRS, CDR2 YFSETQ. The V end was cut by 4 bases, the J end by 5 bases, with 13 bases between. The CDR3 has 14 amino acids. As DNA, the CDR3 is TGCGCCAGCAGCCTCGGATGGCAGGATCAGCCCCAGCATTTT. This sequence encodes CASSLGWQDQPQHF.

This clonotype was seen many times. CDR3 protein: CASSVQGLAPGELFF. In nucleotides, the CDR3 is TGTGCCAGCAGCGTTCAAGGACTAGCCCCCGGGGAGCTGTTTTTT. This chain uses TRBV9 with TRBJ2-2, with 8 positions matching TRBD2. The J segment lost 6 bases and the V segment lost 2 bases, leaving 6 bases of the junction unmatched. Germline CDR1 and CDR2: SGDLS and YYNGEE. The CDR3 runs 15 residues.

This clonotype occurred a few times. V and J are TRBV18 and TRBJ2-7; TRBD1 or TRBD2 may be the D gene (6 bases each). The CDR3 totals 15 residues. Trimming pared 0 bases from V and 7 bases from J, leaving 16 bases between. Germline CDR1 is KGHSH and CDR2 is LQKENI. CDR3 sequence: CASSPPTGATGEQYF. CDR3 sequence (DNA): TGTGCCAGCTCACCACCGACGGGGGCCACGGGTGAGCAGTACTTC.

This clonotype has a handful of counts. The chain recombines TRBV7-2 with TRBJ2-7, with 8 bases aligning to TRBD1. CDR3 length: 11 residues. Germline V gene data show CDR1 as SGHTA and CDR2 as FQGNSA. V shed 5 bases and J 10 bases; nucleotides not matched to a gene: 4. CDR3 sequence reads: CASSTGQGQYF. CDR3 DNA: TGTGCCAGCAGCACAGGACAGGGCCAGTACTTC.

DNA of the CDR3: TGTGCCAGCTCCCCCCCGGTAATGGGGGGGATTGAAAAACTGTTTTTT. Translating it yields CASSPPVMGGIEKLFF. The rearrangement links TRBV3-1 to TRBJ1-4, with D perhaps TRBD1 (5 bases). Trimming removed 8 bases at V and 7 bases at J, with 23 bases between. The CDR3 consists of 16 residues. The germline V gene has CDR1 LGHDT and CDR2 YNNKEL (reference sequence).

This clonotype has a handful of counts. The chain joins TRBV5-1 to TRBJ1-2; D is undetermined. The CDR3 covers 14 residues. CDR1 and CDR2 from the germline V gene are SGHRS and YFSETQ. The V gene lost 0 bases and the J gene lost 3 bases, with 9 bases spanning the gap. CDR3 protein: CASSLADGHYGYTF. The CDR3 nucleotides are TGCGCCAGCAGCTTGGCCGACGGTCACTATGGCTACACCTTC.

The chain is built from TRBV20-1 and TRBJ2-2, with 8 bases fitting TRBD2. V dropped 2 bases and J dropped 2; count of bases not matched to a gene: 4. This CDR3 is 15 amino acids long. Per the germline V gene, CDR1 is DFQATT and CDR2 is SNEGSKA (reference sequence). The CDR3 coding sequence is TGCAGTGCTAGATCAGCGGGAGCTAACACCGGGGAGCTGTTTTTT. Translating gives CSARSAGANTGELFF.

The rearrangement uses TRBV5-1 and TRBJ2-5; 12 bases fit TRBD1. Germline V gives CDR1 SGHRS, CDR2 YFSETQ. The V segment lost 1 base and the J segment 4 bases; nucleotides outside the gene matches: 2. This CDR3 is built from 15 residues. In DNA, the CDR3 is TGCGCCAGCAGCTTGTGGGACAGGGGGCTAGAGACCCAGTACTTC. Its translation is CASSLWDRGLETQYF.

The chain's CDR3 is CSASPQGAGTEAFF. CDR3 DNA: TGCAGTGCTAGTCCCCAGGGGGCGGGTACTGAAGCTTTCTTT. V and J are TRBV20-1 and TRBJ1-1; TRBD1 matches at 8 bases. Trimming took 3 bases from V and 5 from J; bases not matched to a gene: 8. Germline V gene data show CDR1 as DFQATT and CDR2 as SNEGSKA (reference sequence). The CDR3 is made up of 14 amino acids.

This sequence joins TRBV29-1 and TRBJ2-1; a possible D gene is TRBD1 (6 bases). The V end was cut by 4 bases, the J end by 7 bases, with 11 bases between. The V gene's germline CDR1 is SQVTM and CDR2 ANQGSEA. This CDR3 has 12 residues. The CDR3 protein is CSVVRGGNEQFF. DNA of the CDR3: TGCAGCGTTGTCAGGGGTGGAAATGAGCAGTTCTTC.

The gene calls are TRBV6-2 or TRBV6-3 and TRBJ2-7; weak D call: TRBD1 (6 bases). Looked up from germline, CDR1 is MNHEY and CDR2 is SVGEGT. CDR3 length equals 15 residues. The ends were cut back, 6 bases at V and 4 bases at J, with 19 bases in the middle. CDR3 sequence (DNA): TGTGCCAGCAGACCGACAGGCCTAGGAGGATACGAGCAGTACGTC. This sequence encodes CASRPTGLGGYEQYV.

This clonotype appeared a few times. The J gene is TRBJ2-3, the V gene TRBV2, with D possibly matching TRBD1 (6 bases). Trimming pared 5 bases from V and 6 bases from J, leaving 12 bases between. In germline, CDR1 is SNHLY, CDR2 FYNNEI. This CDR3 is built from 13 residues. CDR3 DNA sequence: TGTGCCAGCAGTTCCGGGACACGGGATACGCAGTATTTT. Translated, it gives CASSSGTRDTQYF.

This clonotype was counted a few times. V usage is TRBV20-1 and J usage is TRBJ2-1; 13 bases agree with TRBD2. CDR1 is DFQATT, CDR2 SNEGSKA, per germline (reference sequence). J was trimmed by 7 bases and V by 3 bases; bases with no gene match: 6. This CDR3 contains 15 residues. CDR3 nucleotide sequence: TGCAGTGCTAGTCCCGGACTAGCGGGGGTAAATGAGCAGTTCTTC. Protein sequence: CSASPGLAGVNEQFF.